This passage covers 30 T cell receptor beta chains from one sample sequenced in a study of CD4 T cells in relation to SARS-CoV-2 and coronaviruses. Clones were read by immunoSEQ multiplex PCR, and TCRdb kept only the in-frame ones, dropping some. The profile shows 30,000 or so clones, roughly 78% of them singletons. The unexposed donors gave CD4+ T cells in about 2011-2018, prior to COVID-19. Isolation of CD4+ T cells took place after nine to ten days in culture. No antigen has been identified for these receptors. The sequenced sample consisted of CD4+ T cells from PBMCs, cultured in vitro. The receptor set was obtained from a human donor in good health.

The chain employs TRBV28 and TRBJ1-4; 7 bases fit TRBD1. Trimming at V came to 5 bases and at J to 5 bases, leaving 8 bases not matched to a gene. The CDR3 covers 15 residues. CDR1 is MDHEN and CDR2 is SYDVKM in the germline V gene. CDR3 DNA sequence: TGTGCCAGCAGTGGAAACAGGGGTGGAAATGAAAAACTGTTTTTT. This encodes CASSGNRGGNEKLFF.

The CDR3 DNA reads as TGCGCCAGCAGCCAAGATCGAGGGGGTGGCTACACCTTC. Translation gives CASSQDRGGGYTF. The V and J genes are TRBV4-3 and TRBJ1-2; maybe TRBD1 (6 bases). Trimming stripped 0 bases from V and 7 bases from J, with 9 bases between. The CDR3 loop spans 13 amino acids. Germline V CDR1 and CDR2: LGHNA, YSLEER.

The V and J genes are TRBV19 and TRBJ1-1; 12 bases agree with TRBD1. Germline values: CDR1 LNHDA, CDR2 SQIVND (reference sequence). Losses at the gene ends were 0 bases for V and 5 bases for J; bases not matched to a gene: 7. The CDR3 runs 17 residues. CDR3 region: CASSIDRGTGGWTEAFF. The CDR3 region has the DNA TGTGCCAGTAGTATAGATCGAGGGACAGGGGGCTGGACTGAAGCTTTCTTT.

CDR3 sequence (DNA): TGTGCCAGCAGTTACGCTTCGGGGGCCGGCTCACCCCTCCACTTT. Its translation: CASSYASGAGSPLHF. V gene TRBV6-5 combines with J gene TRBJ1-6; D may be TRBD1 (6 bases). Trimming cost V 2 bases and J 10 bases, with 15 bases left between them. Germline V CDR1 and CDR2: MNHEY, SVGAGI. The CDR3 totals 15 residues.

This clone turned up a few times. The CDR3 sequence: CASSGARNNQPQHF. Here the CDR3 DNA reads TGTGCCAGCAGTGGGGCGAGGAACAATCAGCCCCAGCATTTT. The rearrangement joins TRBV2 to TRBJ1-5; no clear D. The CDR3 is 14 residues long. Germline assignment: CDR1 SNHLY and CDR2 FYNNEI. Trimming shortened V by 4 bases and J by 3 bases, and 10 bases separated the two germline ends.

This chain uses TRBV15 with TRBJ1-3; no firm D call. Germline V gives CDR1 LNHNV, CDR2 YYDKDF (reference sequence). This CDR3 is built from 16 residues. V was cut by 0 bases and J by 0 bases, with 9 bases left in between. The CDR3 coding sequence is TGTGCCACCAGCAGAGATATGGTGGGCTCTGGAAACACCATATATTTT. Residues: CATSRDMVGSGNTIYF.

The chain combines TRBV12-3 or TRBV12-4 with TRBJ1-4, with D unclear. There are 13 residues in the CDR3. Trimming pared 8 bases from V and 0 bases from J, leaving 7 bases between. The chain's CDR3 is CASQVATNEKLFF. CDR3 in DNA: TGTGCCAGCCAGGTTGCAACTAATGAAAAACTGTTTTTT.

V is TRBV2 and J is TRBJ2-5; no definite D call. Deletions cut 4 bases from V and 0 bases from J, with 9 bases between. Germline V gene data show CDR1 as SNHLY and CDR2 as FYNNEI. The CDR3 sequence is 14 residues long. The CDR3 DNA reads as TGTGCCAGCAGTGCTAGAGCTAACCAAGAGACCCAGTACTTC. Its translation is CASSARANQETQYF.

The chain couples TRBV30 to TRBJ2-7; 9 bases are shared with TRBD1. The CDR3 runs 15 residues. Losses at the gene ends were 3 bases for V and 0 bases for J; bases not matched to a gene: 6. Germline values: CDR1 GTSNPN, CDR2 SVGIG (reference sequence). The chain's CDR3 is CAWRGQGSFSYEQYF. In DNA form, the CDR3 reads TGTGCCTGGAGAGGACAGGGGTCCTTCTCCTACGAGCAGTACTTC.

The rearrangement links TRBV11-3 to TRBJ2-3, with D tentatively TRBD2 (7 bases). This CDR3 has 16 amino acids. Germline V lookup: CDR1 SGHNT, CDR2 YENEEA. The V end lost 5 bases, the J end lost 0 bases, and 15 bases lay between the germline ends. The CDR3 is CASSRSGGTSTDTQYF. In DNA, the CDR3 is TGTGCCAGCAGCCGGTCGGGGGGCACTAGCACAGATACGCAGTATTTT.

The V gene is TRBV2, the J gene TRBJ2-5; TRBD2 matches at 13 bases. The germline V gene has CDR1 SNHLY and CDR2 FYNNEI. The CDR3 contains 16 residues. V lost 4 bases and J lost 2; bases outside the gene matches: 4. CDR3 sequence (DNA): TGTGCCAGCAGTGCGCTGACTAGCGGGGGGCAAGAGACCCAGTACTTC. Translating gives CASSALTSGGQETQYF. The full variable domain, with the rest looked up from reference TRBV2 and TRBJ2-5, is EPEVTQTPSHQVTQMGQEVILRCVPISNHLYFYWYRQILGQKVEFLVSFYNNEISEKSEIFDDQFSVERPDGSNFTLKIRSTKLEDSAMYFCASSALTSGGQETQYFGPGTRLLVL.

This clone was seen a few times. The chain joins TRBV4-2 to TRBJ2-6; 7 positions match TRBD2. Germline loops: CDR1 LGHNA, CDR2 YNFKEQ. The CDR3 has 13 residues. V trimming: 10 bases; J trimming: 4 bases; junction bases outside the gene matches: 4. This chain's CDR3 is CATAGVGANVLTF. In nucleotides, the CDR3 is TGTGCCACGGCGGGGGTCGGGGCCAACGTCCTGACTTTC.

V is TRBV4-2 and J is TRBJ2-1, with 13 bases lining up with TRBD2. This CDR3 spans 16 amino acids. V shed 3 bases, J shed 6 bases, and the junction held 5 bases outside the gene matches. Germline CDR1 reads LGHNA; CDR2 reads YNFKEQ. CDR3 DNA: TGTGCCAGCAGCCATCCCGGGACTAGCGGGGTCAATGAGCAGTTCTTC. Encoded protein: CASSHPGTSGVNEQFF.

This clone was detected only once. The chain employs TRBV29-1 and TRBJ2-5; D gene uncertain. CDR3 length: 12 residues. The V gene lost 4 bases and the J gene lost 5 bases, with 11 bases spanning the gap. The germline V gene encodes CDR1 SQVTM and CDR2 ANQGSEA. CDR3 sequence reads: CSVVAGLETQYF. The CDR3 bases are TGCAGCGTTGTGGCAGGCCTGGAGACCCAGTACTTC.

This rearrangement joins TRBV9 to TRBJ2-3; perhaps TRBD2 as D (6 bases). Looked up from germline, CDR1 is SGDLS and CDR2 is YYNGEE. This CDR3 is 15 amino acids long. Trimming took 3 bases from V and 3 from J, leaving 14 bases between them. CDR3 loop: CASSDSSGSTDTQYF. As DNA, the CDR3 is TGTGCCAGCAGCGACTCCTCCGGGAGTACAGATACGCAGTATTTT.

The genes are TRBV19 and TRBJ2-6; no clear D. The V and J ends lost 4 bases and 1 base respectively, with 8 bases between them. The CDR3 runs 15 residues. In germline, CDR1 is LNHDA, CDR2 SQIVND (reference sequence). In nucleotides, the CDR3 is TGTGCCAGTAGTACTGAAGGGTCTGGGGCCAACGTCCTGACTTTC. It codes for CASSTEGSGANVLTF.

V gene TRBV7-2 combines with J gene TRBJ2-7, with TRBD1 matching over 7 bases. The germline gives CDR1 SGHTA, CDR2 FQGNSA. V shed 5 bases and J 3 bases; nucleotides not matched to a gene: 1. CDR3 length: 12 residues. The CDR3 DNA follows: TGTGCCAGCAGCCACAGGGGCTACGAGCAGTACTTC. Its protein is CASSHRGYEQYF.

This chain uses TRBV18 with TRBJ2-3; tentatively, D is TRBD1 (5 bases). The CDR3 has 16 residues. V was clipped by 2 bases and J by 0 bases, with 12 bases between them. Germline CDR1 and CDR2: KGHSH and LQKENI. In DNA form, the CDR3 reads TGTGCCAGCTCACCATTGATGGACACGAGCACAGATACGCAGTATTTT. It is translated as CASSPLMDTSTDTQYF.

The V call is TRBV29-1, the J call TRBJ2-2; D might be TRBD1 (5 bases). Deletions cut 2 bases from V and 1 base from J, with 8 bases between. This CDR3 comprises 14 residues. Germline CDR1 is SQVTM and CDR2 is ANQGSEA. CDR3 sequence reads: CSVEQGQNTGELFF. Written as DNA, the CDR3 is TGCAGCGTTGAACAGGGCCAGAACACCGGGGAGCTGTTTTTT.

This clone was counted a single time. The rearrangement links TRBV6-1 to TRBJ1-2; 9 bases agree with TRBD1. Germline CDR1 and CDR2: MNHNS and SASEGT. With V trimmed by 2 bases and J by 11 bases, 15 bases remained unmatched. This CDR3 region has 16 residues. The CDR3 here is CASSEHLAGTGTGYTF. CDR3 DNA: TGTGCCAGCAGTGAACACCTAGCCGGGACAGGGACGGGGTACACCTTC.

The CDR3 reads CASRTGGASAWYYGYTF. CDR3 sequence (DNA): TGTGCCAGCAGGACAGGGGGCGCTTCGGCTTGGTACTATGGCTACACCTTC. The V and J genes are TRBV5-6 and TRBJ1-2; 10 nucleotides align to TRBD1. Germline V gives CDR1 SGHDT, CDR2 YYEEEE. V gave up 5 bases and J gave up 3 bases; unmatched junction bases: 13. CDR3 length equals 17 residues.

Written as DNA, the CDR3 is TGTGCCAGCTCGCAATTGTGGTACAATGAGCAGTTCTTC. This translates into CASSQLWYNEQFF. The rearrangement uses TRBV7-2 and TRBJ2-1; D not certain. This CDR3 has 13 amino acids. The ends were cut back, 8 bases at V and 4 bases at J, with 12 bases in the middle. Germline CDR1 reads SGHTA; CDR2 reads FQGNSA.

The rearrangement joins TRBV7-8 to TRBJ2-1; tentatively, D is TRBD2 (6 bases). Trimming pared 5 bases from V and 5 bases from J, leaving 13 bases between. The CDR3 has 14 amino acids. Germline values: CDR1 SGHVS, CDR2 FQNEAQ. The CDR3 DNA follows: TGTGCCAGCAGCCCACGGGAGTCGGACAATGAGCAGTTCTTC. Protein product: CASSPRESDNEQFF.

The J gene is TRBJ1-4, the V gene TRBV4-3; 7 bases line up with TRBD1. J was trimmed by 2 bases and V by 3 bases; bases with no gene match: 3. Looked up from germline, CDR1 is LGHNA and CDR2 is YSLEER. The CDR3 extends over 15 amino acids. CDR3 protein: CASSQNRGTNEKLFF. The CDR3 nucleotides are TGCGCCAGCAGCCAGAACAGGGGTACTAATGAAAAACTGTTTTTT.

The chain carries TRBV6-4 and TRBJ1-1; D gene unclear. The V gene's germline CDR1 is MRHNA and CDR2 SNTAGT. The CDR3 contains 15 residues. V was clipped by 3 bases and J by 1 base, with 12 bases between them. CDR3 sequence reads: CASSESGNKNTEAFF. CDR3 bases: TGTGCCAGCAGTGAGTCAGGCAACAAGAACACTGAAGCTTTCTTT.

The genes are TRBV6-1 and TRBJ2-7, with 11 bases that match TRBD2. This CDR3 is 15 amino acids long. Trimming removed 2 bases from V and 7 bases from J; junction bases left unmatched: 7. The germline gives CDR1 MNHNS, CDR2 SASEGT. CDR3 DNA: TGTGCCAGCAGTGAACAAACTAGCGGGAGCCAAGAGCAGTACTTC. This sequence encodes CASSEQTSGSQEQYF.

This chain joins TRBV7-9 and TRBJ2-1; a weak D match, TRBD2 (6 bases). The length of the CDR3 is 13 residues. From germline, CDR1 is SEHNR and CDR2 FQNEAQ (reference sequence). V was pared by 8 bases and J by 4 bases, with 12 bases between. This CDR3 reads CASLGAGYNEQFF. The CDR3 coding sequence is TGTGCCAGCTTAGGTGCGGGATACAATGAGCAGTTCTTC.

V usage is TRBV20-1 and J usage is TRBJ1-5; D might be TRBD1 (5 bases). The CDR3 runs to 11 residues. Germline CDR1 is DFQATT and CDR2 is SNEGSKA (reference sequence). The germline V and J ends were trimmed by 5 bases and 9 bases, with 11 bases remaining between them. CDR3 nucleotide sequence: TGCAGTGCTCCCGGGGCGCGGCCCCAGCATTTT. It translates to CSAPGARPQHF.

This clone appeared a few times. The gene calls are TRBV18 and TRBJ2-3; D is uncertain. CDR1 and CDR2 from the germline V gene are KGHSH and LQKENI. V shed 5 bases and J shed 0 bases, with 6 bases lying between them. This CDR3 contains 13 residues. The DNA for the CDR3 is TGTGCCAGCTCATACAGTAGCACAGATACGCAGTATTTT. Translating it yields CASSYSSTDTQYF. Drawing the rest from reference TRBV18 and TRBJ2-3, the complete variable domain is NAGVMQNPRHLVRRRGQEARLRCSPMKGHSHVYWYRQLPEEGLKFMVYLQKENIIDESGMPKERFSAEFPKEGPSILRIQQVVRGDSAAYFCASSYSSTDTQYFGPGTRLTVL.

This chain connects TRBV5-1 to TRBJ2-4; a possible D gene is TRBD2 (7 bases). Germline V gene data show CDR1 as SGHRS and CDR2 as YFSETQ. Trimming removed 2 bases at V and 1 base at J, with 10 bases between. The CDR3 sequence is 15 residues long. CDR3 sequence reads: CASSFRGAAKNIQYF. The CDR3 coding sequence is TGCGCCAGCAGCTTTCGGGGGGCGGCCAAAAACATTCAGTACTTC.